This TCR beta chain was identified during a study of blood T cell repertoires in COVID-19. Turning to the study itself: PBMCs, B-cell-depleted T cells, or T cells provided the cDNA or gDNA that made up the material.

The CDR3 length is 16 residues. Germline values: CDR1 LNHNV, CDR2 YYDKDF (reference sequence). Trimming took 0 bases from V and 2 from J, leaving 11 bases between them. Produced via immunoSEQ multiplex PCR; TCRdb's table is partial and in-frame only. The sample gives 55,000 to 95,000 clones, nearly 85% of which show up once; under 2% is in the top ten. The rearrangement links TRBV15 to TRBJ1-3; D gene uncertain. Sequenced: peripheral blood. The sequence derives from a woman aged 55 to 70 with acute or convalescent COVID-19. CDR3 bases: TGTGCCACCAGCAGAGATACGAGGGCTGCTGGAAACACCATATATTTT. Its protein product is CATSRDTRAAGNTIYF.